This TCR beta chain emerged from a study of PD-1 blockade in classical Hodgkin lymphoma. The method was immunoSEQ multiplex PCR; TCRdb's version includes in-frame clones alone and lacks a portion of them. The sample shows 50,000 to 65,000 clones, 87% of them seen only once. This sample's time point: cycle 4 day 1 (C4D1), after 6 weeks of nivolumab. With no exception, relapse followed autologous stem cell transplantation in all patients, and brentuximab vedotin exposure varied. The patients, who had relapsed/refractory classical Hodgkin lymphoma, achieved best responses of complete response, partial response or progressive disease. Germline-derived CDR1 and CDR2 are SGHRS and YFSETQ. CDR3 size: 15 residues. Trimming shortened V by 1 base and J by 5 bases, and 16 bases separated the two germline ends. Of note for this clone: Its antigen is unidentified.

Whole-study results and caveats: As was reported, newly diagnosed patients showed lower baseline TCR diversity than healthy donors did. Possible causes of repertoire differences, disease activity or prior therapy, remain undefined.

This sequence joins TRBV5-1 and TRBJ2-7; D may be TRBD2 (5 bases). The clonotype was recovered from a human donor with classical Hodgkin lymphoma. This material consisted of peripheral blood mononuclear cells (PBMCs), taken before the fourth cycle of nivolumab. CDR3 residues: CASSLLSSGNDEQYF. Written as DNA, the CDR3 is TGCGCCAGCAGCTTGTTATCTTCGGGGAACGACGAGCAGTACTTC.